This TCR beta chain was obtained from a study of T cells in women clearing cervical HPV infection. Produced via immunoSEQ multiplex PCR; TCRdb's table is partial and in-frame only. The specimen's table records 45,000 to 55,000 clones. Germline loops: CDR1 SGHRS, CDR2 YFSETQ. The length of the CDR3 is 17 residues. J lost 3 bases, V lost 0 bases, and 5 bases had no gene match. With regard to this clone: Read coverage stops 3 residues before the CDR3 terminus; the germline J gene supplies the remainder.

This clonotype was sampled from a woman aged 18 to 75 with a cervical HPV16 infection that either progressed to CIN3+ or cleared (not recorded which). The chain has TRBV5-1 and TRBJ2-2; 10 nucleotides agree with TRBD1. Material for sequencing was blood buffy coat. This chain's CDR3 is CASSLAGQGSDTGELFF. CDR3 DNA (partial): TGCGCCAGCAGCTTGGCGGGACAGGGGTCGGACACCGGGGAG.